These 4 T cell receptor beta chains were sequenced from one sample in a study of T cell changes during pregnancy in multiple sclerosis. The table came from immunoSEQ multiplex PCR; TCRdb's copy has only in-frame clones and leaves some out. The sample includes more than 45,000 clones, 80% to 95% of them seen just once. The specimen was CD4+ T cells from peripheral blood mononuclear cells, collected in the second trimester of pregnancy. The receptor source for this set is a female donor with multiple sclerosis, enrolled in a pregnancy study.

The rearrangement links TRBV4-2 to TRBJ2-1, with 7 bases fitting TRBD2. CDR1 and CDR2 (germline): LGHNA, YNFKEQ. This CDR3 is built from 16 residues. V lost 3 bases to trimming and J lost 0 bases; unmatched junction nucleotides: 5. Here the CDR3 DNA reads TGTGCCAGCAGCCAGGGGGGAGGGCCCTCCTACAATGAGCAGTTCTTC. This encodes CASSQGGGPSYNEQFF.

The chain employs TRBV2 and TRBJ2-3; 9 bases are a match to TRBD2. Germline CDR1 and CDR2: SNHLY and FYNNEI. The J segment lost 0 bases and the V segment lost 7 bases, leaving 5 bases of the junction unmatched. The length of the CDR3 is 15 residues. The CDR3 loop reads CASTIAGASTDTQYF. Here the CDR3 DNA reads TGTGCCAGCACAATAGCGGGGGCGAGCACAGATACGCAGTATTTT. Full variable domain (outside the CDR3, taken from reference TRBV2 and TRBJ2-3): EPEVTQTPSHQVTQMGQEVILRCVPISNHLYFYWYRQILGQKVEFLVSFYNNEISEKSEIFDDQFSVERPDGSNFTLKIRSTKLEDSAMYFCASTIAGASTDTQYFGPGTRLTVL.

The CDR3 DNA reads as TGTGCCAGCAGCTTAGGGACAGGGGGAAATAGCAATCAGCCCCAGCATTTT. Amino acids: CASSLGTGGNSNQPQHF. This chain joins TRBV7-2 and TRBJ1-5; 10 bases are shared with TRBD1. The CDR3 consists of 17 residues. From germline, CDR1 is SGHTA and CDR2 FQGNSA. Trimming took 1 base from V and 0 from J; bases not matched to a gene: 3.

This chain joins TRBV5-1 and TRBJ2-5; possibly TRBD2 for D (6 bases). Germline values: CDR1 SGHRS, CDR2 YFSETQ. The length of the CDR3 is 18 residues. V gave up 4 bases and J gave up 2 bases, with 24 bases separating them. The CDR3 nucleotides are TGCGCCAGCAGCCGCGGGGTCTCTGGCGCAACGCTTCAAGAGACCCAGTACTTC. Protein sequence: CASSRGVSGATLQETQYF.